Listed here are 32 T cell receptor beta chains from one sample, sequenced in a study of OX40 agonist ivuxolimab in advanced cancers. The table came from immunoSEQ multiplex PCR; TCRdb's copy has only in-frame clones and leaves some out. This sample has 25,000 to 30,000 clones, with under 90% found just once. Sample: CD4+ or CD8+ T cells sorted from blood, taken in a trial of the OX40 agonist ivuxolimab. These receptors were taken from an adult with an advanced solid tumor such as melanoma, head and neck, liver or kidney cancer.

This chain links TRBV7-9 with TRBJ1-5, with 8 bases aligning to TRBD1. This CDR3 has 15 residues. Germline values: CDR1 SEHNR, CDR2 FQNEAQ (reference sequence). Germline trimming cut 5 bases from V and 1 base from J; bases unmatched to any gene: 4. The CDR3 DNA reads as TGTGCCAGCAGCGCCCCAGGGGGCAGCAATCAGCCCCAGCATTTT. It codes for CASSAPGGSNQPQHF.

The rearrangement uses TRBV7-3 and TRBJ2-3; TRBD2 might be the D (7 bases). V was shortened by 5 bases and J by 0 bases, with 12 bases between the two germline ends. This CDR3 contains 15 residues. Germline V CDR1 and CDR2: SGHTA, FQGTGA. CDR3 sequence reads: CASSPGGLSTDTQYF. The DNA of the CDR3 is TGTGCCAGCAGCCCCGGGGGGCTAAGCACAGATACGCAGTATTTT.

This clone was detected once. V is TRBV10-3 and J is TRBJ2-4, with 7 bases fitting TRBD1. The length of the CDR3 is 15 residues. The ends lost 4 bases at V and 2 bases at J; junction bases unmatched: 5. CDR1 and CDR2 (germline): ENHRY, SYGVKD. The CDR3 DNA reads TGTGCCATCAGTGGACAGGGTAGAACCAAAAACATTCAGTACTTC. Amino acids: CAISGQGRTKNIQYF.

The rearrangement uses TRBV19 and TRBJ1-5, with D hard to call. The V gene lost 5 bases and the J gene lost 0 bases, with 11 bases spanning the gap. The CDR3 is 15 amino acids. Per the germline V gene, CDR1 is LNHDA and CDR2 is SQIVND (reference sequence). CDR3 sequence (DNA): TGTGCCAGTAGTCCCCAGCTCAATAGCAATCAGCCCCAGCATTTT. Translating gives CASSPQLNSNQPQHF.

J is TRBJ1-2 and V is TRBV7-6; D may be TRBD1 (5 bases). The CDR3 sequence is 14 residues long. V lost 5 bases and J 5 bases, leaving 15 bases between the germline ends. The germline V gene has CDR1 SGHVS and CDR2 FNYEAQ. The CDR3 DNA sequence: TGTGCCAGCAGCCCCACCGGGGGATTGTATGGCTACACCTTC. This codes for CASSPTGGLYGYTF. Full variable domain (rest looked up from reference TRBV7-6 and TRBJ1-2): GAGVSQSPRYKVTKRGQDVALRCDPISGHVSLYWYRQALGQGPEFLTYFNYEAQQDKSGLPNDRFSAERPEGSISTLTIQRTEQRDSAMYRCASSPTGGLYGYTFGSGTRLTVV.

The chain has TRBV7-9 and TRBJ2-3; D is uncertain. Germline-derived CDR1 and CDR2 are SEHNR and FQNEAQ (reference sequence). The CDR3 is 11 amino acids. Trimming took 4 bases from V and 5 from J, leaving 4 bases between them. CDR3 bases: TGTGCCAGCAGCTCCCAAGATACGCAGTATTTT. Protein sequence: CASSSQDTQYF.

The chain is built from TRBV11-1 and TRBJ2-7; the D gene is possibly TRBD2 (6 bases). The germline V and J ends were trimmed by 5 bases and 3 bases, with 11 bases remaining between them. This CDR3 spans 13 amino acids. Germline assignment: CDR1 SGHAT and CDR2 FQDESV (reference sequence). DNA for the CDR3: TGTGCCAGCAGCGGCCGGGACTTCTACGAGCAGTACTTC. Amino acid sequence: CASSGRDFYEQYF. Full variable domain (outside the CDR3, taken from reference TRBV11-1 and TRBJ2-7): EAEVAQSPRYKITEKSQAVAFWCDPISGHATLYWYRQILGQGPELLVQFQDESVVDDSQLPKDRFSAERLKGVDSTLKIQPAELGDSAMYLCASSGRDFYEQYFGPGTRLTVT.

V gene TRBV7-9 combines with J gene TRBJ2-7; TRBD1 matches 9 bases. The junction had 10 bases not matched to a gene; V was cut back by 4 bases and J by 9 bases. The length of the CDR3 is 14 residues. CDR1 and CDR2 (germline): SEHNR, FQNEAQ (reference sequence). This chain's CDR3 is CASSSGTGRKGQYF. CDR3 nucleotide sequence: TGTGCCAGCAGCTCCGGGACAGGGCGAAAGGGGCAGTACTTC.

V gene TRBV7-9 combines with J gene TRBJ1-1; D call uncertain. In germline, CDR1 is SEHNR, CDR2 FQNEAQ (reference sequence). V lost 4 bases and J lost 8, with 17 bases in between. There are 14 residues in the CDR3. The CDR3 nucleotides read TGTGCCAGCAGCTCTACAGATAATAGTAGGGAAGCTTTCTTT. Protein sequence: CASSSTDNSREAFF.

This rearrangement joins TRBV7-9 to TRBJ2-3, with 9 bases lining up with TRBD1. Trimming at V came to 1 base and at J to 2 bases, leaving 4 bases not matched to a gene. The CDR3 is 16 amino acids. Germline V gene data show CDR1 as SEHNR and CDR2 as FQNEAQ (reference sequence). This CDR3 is CASSLEGTGPTDTQYF. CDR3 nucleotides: TGTGCCAGCAGCTTAGAAGGGACAGGGCCCACAGATACGCAGTATTTT.

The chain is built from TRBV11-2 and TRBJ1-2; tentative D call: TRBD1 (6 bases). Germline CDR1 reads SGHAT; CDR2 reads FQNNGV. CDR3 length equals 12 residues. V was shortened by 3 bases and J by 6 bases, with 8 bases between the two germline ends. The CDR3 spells CASSFKGDGYTF. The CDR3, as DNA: TGTGCCAGCAGCTTTAAGGGGGATGGCTACACCTTC.

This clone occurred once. CDR3 amino acids: CASSVATGGTQYF. The CDR3 nucleotides read TGTGCCAGCAGCGTAGCTACTGGGGGGACCCAGTACTTC. V and J are TRBV9 and TRBJ2-5, with D possibly called TRBD1 or TRBD2 (5 bases each). The V end was cut by 0 bases, the J end by 7 bases, with 10 bases between. The CDR3 sequence is 13 residues long. The germline gives CDR1 SGDLS, CDR2 YYNGEE.

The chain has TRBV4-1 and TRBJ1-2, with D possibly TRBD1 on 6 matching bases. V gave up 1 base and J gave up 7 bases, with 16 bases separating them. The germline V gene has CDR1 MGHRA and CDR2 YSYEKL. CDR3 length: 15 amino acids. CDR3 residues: CASSQVSGGRGGYTF. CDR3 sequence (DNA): TGCGCCAGCAGCCAAGTATCGGGGGGGCGCGGTGGCTACACCTTC.

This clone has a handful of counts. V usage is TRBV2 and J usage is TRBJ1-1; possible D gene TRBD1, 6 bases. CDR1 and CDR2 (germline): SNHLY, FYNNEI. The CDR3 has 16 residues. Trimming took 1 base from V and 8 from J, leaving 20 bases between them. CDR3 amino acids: CASSEEGVWTACEAFF. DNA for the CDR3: TGTGCCAGCAGTGAAGAAGGTGTTTGGACAGCATGCGAAGCTTTCTTT.

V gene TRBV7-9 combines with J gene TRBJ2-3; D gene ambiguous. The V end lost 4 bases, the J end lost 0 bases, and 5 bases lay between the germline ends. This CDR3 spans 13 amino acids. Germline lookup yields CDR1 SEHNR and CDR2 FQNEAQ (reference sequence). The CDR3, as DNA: TGTGCCAGCAGCTCGGACAGCACAGATACGCAGTATTTT. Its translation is CASSSDSTDTQYF.

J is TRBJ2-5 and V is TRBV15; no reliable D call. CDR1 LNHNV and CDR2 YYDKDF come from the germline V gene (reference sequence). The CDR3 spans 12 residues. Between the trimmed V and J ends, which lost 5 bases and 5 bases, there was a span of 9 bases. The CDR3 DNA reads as TGTGCCACCAGCCGAGCTACGGAGACCCAGTACTTC. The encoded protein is CATSRATETQYF.

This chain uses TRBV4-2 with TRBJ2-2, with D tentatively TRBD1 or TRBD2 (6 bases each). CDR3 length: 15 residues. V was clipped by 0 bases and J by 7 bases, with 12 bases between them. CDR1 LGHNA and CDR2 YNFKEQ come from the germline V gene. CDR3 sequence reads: CASSQERGALGELFF. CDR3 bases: TGTGCCAGCAGCCAAGAAAGGGGGGCCCTCGGGGAGCTGTTTTTT.

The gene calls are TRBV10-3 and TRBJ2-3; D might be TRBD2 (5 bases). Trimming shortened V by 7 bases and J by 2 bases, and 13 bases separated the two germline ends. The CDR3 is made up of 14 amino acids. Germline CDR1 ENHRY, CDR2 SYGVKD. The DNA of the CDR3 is TGTGCCATCAATTCTGGCGGGTACACAGATACGCAGTATTTT. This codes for CAINSGGYTDTQYF.

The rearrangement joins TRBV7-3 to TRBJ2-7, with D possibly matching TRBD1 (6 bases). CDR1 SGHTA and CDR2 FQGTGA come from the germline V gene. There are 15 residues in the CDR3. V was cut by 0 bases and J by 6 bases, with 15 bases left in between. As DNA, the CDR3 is TGTGCCAGCAGCTTAACCTTGGAACAGGGACGCGAGCAGTACTTC. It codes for CASSLTLEQGREQYF.

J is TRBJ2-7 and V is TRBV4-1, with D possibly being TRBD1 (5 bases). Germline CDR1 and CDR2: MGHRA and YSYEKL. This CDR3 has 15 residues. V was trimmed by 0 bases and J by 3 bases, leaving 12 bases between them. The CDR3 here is CASSQEFRTGYEQYF. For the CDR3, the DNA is TGCGCCAGCAGCCAAGAATTTAGAACAGGCTACGAGCAGTACTTC.

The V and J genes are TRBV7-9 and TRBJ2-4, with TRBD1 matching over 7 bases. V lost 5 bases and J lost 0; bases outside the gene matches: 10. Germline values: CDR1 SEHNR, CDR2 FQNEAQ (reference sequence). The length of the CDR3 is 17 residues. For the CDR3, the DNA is TGTGCCAGCAGCGGAGACACAGGGGACCTAGCCAAAAACATTCAGTACTTC. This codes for CASSGDTGDLAKNIQYF. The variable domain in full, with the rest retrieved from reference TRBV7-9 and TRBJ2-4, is DTGVSQNPRHKITKRGQNVTFRCDPISEHNRLYWYRQTLGQGPEFLTYFQNEAQLEKSRLLSDRFSAERPKGSFSTLEIQRTEQGDSAMYLCASSGDTGDLAKNIQYFGAGTRLSVL.

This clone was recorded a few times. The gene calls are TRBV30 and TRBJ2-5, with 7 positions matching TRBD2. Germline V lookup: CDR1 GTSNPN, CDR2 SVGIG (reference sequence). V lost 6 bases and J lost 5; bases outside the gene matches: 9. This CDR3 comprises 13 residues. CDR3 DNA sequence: TGTGCCTGCCTCCGGGGGGACGATGAGACCCAGTACTTC. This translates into CACLRGDDETQYF.

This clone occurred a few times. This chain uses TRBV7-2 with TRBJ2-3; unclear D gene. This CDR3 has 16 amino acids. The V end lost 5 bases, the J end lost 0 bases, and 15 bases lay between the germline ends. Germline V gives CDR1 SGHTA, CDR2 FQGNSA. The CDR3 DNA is TGTGCCAGCAGCCACGTCCAGCGCCCCAGCACAGATACGCAGTATTTT. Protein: CASSHVQRPSTDTQYF.

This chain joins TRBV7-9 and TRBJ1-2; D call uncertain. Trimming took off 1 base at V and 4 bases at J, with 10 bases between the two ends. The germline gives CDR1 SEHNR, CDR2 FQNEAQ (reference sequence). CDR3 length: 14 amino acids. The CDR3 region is CASSLDTEGYGYTF. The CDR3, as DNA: TGTGCCAGCAGCTTAGACACCGAGGGCTATGGCTACACCTTC.

CDR3 amino acids: CASSSLQGDYEQYF. The CDR3 DNA sequence: TGTGCCAGCAGCTCGCTACAGGGTGACTACGAGCAGTACTTC. The chain has TRBV7-9 and TRBJ2-7; D might be TRBD1 (6 bases). Germline values: CDR1 SEHNR, CDR2 FQNEAQ (reference sequence). Trimming cost V 4 bases and J 3 bases, with 13 bases left between them. CDR3 length: 14 residues.

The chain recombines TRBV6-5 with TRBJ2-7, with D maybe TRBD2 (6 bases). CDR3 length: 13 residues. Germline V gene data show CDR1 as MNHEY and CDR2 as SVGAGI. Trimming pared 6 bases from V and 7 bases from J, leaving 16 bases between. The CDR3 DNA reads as TGTGCCAGCAGGCCCGGGGGTTCAATGGAGCAGTACTTC. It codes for CASRPGGSMEQYF.

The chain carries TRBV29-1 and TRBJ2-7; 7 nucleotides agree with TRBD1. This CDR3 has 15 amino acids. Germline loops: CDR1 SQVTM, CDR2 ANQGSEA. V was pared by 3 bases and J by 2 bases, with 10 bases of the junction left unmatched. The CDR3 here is CSVEGNRGPTYEQYF. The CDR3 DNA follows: TGCAGCGTTGAGGGGAACAGGGGACCGACCTACGAGCAGTACTTC.

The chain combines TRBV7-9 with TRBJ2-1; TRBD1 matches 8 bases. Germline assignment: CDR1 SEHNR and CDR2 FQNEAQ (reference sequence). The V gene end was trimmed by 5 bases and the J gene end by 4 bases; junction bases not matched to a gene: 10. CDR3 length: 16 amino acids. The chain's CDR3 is CASSGMVTGAYNEQFF. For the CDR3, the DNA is TGTGCCAGCAGCGGTATGGTGACAGGGGCTTACAATGAGCAGTTCTTC.

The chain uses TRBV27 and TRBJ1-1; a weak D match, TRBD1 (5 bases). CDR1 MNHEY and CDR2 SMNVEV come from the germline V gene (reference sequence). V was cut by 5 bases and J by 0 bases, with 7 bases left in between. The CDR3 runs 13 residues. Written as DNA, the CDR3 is TGTGCCAGCAGTAGACAGCTGAACACTGAAGCTTTCTTT. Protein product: CASSRQLNTEAFF.

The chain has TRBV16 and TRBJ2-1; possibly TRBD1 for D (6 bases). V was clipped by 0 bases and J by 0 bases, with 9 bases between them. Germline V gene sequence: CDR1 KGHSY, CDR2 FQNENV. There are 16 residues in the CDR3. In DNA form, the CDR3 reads TGTGCCAGCAGCCAATCAATAGGGGGCTCCTACAATGAGCAGTTCTTC. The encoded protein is CASSQSIGGSYNEQFF.

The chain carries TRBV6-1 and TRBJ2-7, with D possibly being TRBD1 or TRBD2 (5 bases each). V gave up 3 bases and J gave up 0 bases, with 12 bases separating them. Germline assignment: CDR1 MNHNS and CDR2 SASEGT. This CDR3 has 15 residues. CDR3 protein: CASSEVWGSSYEQYF. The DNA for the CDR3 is TGTGCCAGCAGTGAGGTCTGGGGGAGCTCCTACGAGCAGTACTTC.

The CDR3 DNA follows: TGTGCCAGCAGTGAAATGGATGGCGGGAGCTCCTACAATGAGCAGTTCTTC. The encoded protein is CASSEMDGGSSYNEQFF. The chain is built from TRBV6-1 and TRBJ2-1; TRBD2 aligns across 7 bases. The CDR3 length is 17 residues. CDR1 is MNHNS, CDR2 SASEGT, per germline. The V and J ends lost 2 bases and 0 bases, in that order; junction bases with no gene match: 7.